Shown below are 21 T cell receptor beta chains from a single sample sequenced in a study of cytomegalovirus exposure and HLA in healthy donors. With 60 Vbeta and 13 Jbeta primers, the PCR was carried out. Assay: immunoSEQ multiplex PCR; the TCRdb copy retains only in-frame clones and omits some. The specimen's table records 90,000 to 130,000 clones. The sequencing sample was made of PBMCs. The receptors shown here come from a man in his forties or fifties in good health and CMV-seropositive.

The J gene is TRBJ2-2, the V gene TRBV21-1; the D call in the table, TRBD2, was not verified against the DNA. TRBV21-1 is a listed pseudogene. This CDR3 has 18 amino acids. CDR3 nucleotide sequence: TGTGCCAGCAGCATGGCGCTAGCGGGGAGGAGGAGCACCGGGGAGCTGTTTTTT. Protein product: CASSMALAGRRSTGELFF.

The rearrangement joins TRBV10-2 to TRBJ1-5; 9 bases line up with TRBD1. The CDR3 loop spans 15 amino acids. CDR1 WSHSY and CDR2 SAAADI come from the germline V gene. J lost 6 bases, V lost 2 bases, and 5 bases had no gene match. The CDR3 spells CASSERQGEGQPQHF. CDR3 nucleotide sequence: TGCGCCAGCAGTGAGAGACAGGGGGAGGGTCAGCCCCAGCATTTT.

The CDR3 DNA follows: TGTGCCAGCAGTTACGGGACAGGGGGAAGGGGTGAAAAACTGTTTTTT. This translates into CASSYGTGGRGEKLFF. This chain connects TRBV6-6 to TRBJ1-4, with TRBD1 matching 11 bases. The CDR3 extends over 16 amino acids. The germline CDR1 and CDR2 sequences are MNHNY and SVGAGI (reference sequence). The J segment lost 7 bases and the V segment lost 2 bases, leaving 6 bases of the junction unmatched.

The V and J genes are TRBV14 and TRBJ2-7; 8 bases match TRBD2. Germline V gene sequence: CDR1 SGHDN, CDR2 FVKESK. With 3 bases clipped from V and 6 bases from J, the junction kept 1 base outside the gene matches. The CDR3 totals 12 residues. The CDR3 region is CASSHRGGEQYF. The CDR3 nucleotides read TGTGCCAGCAGCCATCGGGGGGGCGAGCAGTACTTC.

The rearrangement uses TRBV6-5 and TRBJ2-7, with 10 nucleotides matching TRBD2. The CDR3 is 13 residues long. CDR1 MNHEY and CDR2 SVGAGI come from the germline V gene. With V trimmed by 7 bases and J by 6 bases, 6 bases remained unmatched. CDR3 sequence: CASTPSGRSEQYF. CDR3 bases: TGTGCCAGCACTCCTAGCGGGAGATCCGAGCAGTACTTC.

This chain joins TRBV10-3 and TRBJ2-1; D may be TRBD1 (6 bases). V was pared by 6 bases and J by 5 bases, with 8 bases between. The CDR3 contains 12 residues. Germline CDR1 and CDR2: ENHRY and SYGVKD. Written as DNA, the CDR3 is TGTGCCATCAGCCGGACAGACAATGAGCAGTTCTTC. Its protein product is CAISRTDNEQFF.

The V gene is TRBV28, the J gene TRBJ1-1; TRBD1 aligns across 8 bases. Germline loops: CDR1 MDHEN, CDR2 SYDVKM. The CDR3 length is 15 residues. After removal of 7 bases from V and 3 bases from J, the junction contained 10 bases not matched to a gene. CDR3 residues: CASTSWAGGHTEAFF. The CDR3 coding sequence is TGTGCCAGCACCTCGTGGGCAGGGGGCCACACTGAAGCTTTCTTT.

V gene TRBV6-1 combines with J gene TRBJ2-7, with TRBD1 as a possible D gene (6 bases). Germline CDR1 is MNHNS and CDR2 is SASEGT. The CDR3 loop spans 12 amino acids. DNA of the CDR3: TGTGTGGTGGTTGAGGGGGCCTACGAGCAGTACTTC. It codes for CVVVEGAYEQYF.

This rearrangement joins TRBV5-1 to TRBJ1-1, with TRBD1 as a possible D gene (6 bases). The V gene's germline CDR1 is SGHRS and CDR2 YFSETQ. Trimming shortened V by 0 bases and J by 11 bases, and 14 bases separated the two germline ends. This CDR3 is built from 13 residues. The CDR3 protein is CASSLEQGEAAFF. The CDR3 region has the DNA TGCGCCAGCAGCTTGGAACAGGGCGAGGCGGCTTTCTTT.

CDR3 region: CASTTAGGGEQFF. CDR3 sequence (DNA): TGTGCCAGCACCACAGCGGGAGGAGGTGAGCAGTTCTTC. The gene calls are TRBV28 and TRBJ2-1, with 9 bases aligning to TRBD2. V trimming: 7 bases; J trimming: 9 bases; junction bases outside the gene matches: 7. The CDR3 has 13 amino acids. Germline CDR1 reads MDHEN; CDR2 reads SYDVKM.

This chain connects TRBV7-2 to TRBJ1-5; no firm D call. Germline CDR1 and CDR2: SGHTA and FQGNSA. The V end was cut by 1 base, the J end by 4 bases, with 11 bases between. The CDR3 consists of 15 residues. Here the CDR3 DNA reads TGTGCCAGCAGCTTAGTAGGACCGGGAAATCAGCCCCAGCATTTT. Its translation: CASSLVGPGNQPQHF.

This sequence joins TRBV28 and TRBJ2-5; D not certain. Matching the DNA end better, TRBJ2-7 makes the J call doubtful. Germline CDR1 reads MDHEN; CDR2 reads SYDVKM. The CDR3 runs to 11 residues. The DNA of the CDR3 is TGTGCCAGCAGTGAGACTTACGAGCAGTACTTC. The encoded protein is CASSETYEQYF.

CDR3 in DNA: TGCGCCAGCAGCTTGGCCGGGGGTCCTTCTACCTACGAGCAGTACTTC. Its protein product is CASSLAGGPSTYEQYF. V gene TRBV5-1 combines with J gene TRBJ2-7; D may be TRBD2 (6 bases). Germline V gene lookup returns CDR1 SGHRS and CDR2 YFSETQ. Trimming stripped 0 bases from V and 2 bases from J, with 15 bases between. The CDR3 loop spans 16 amino acids.

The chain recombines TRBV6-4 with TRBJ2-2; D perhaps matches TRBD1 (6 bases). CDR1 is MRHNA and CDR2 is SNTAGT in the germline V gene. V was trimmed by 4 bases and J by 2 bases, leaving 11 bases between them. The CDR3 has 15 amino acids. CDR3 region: CASSAGHDNTGELFF. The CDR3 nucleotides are TGTGCCAGCAGTGCGGGACACGACAACACCGGGGAGCTGTTTTTT.

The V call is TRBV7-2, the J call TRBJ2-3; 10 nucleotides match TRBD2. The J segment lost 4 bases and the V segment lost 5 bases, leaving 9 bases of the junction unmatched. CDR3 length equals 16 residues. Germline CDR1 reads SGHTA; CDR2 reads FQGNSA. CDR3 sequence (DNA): TGTGCCAGCAGCCGGAGGGAACTAGCGGGATCAGATACGCAGTATTTT. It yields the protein CASSRRELAGSDTQYF.

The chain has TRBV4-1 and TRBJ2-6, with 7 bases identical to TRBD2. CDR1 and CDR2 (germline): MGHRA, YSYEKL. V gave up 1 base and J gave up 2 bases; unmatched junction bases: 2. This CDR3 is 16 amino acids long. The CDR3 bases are TGCGCCAGCAGCCAAGGGGGAGGGGCTGGGGCCAACGTCCTGACTTTC. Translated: CASSQGGGAGANVLTF.

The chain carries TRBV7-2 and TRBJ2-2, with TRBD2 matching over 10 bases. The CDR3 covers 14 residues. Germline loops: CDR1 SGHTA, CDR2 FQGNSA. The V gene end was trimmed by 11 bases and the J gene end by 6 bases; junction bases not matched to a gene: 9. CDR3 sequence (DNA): TGTGCCGGACACGAGCGGGAGGGATCCGGGGAGCTGTTTTTT. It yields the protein CAGHEREGSGELFF.

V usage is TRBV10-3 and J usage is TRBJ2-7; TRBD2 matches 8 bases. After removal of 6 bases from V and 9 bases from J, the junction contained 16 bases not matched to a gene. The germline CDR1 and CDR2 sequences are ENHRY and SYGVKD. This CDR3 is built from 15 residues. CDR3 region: CAISPNLAGLEVQYF. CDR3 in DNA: TGTGCCATCAGCCCAAATCTAGCGGGCCTGGAAGTGCAGTACTTC.

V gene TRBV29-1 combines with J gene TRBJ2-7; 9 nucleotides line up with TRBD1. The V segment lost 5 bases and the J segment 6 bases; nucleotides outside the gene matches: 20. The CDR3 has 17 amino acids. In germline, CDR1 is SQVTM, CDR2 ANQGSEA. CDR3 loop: CSVRGQGKGGTLREQYF. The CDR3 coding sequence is TGCAGCGTTAGGGGACAGGGAAAGGGCGGGACCCTTCGCGAGCAGTACTTC.

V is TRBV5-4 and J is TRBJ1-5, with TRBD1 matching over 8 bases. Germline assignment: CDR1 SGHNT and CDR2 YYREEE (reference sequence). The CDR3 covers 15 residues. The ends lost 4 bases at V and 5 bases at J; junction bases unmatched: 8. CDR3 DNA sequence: TGTGCCAGCAGCCAAGGACAGGGAATAGATCAGCCCCAGCATTTT. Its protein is CASSQGQGIDQPQHF.

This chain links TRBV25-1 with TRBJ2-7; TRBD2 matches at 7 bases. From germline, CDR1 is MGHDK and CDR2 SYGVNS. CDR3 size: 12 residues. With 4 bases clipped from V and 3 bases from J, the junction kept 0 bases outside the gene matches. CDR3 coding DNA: TGTGCCAGCAGTGGGGGGGGCTACGAGCAGTACTTC. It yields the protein CASSGGGYEQYF.